This T cell receptor (beta chain) was obtained from a study of response to subunit inactivated influenza vaccine (dated by TCRdb to the late 2010s). Concerning the study at large: Deep quantitative T cell receptor repertoire profiling was used in the study to track responses to a trivalent subunit inactivated influenza vaccine. What the study reported, not specific to this receptor: It was suggested by the authors that each seasonal influenza vaccination may recruit only a limited number of new T cells.

The library was prepared using RT-PCR. TCRdb records Illumina HiSeq 2500 as the sequencer. TCRdb reprocessed the public reads (quality trimming at Q25 with fastp, clone calling with MiXCR) and kept in-frame beta chains. Every entry covers one CDR3 protein and lists the most common genes and DNA from its rows. The sample records some 800,000 distinct CDR3 sequences, about 20% of which are singletons. The ten largest clonotypes hold 10% of the sample. Remarks on this clonotype: Its antigen is currently not known. Base qualities are not at hand, and no much larger clone is one base apart.

The input for sequencing was PBMCs from blood, taken around 5 days after vaccination. The TCR comes from a middle-aged man who received an inactivated influenza vaccine. Donor details come from another sample of the same person, matched by shared clones.

This receptor carries the CDR3 CASRRAGAPYEQYF. The bases read TGTGCCAGCAGAAGAGCGGGAGCCCCCTACGAGCAGTACTTC. This receptor chain uses TRBV6-1 and TRBJ2-7; TRBD2 matches 8 bases in the middle. Sequences MNHNS (CDR1) and SASEGT (CDR2) are obtained from the germline V gene. Trimming takes 6 bases off V and 2 bases off J; junction bases not matched to a gene: 6. The CDR3 sequence holds 14 residues, the cysteine and phenylalanine included. The kept DNA is CDR3 alone, 42 bases in frame from the first base.